The 27 T cell receptor beta chains listed next were all sequenced from one sample in a study of blood T cell repertoires in COVID-19 (dated by TCRdb to between 2020 and 2021). The receptor library was made with the immunoSEQ multiplex PCR assay. The clones in this table, taken by TCRdb from immuneACCESS, are in-frame only. Not every clone is retained; where verified, under half of the shortfall comes from an unresolved V gene, and the cause of the rest is unknown. For this sample the table gives about 170,000 clones, of which around nine tenths were detected only once. Less than 3.5% of the sample is taken by the ten largest. The sequenced material came from peripheral blood. All receptors come from a man aged 65 to 85 with acute or convalescent COVID-19.

The gene calls are TRBV7-3 and TRBJ2-1; possibly TRBD2 for D (7 bases). Deletions cut 1 base from V and 10 bases from J, with 14 bases between. This CDR3 spans 14 amino acids. Germline CDR1 SGHTA, CDR2 FQGTGA. The CDR3 DNA sequence: TGTGCCAGCAGCTTAAGATCAGGGGAGGGCGAGCAGTTCTTC. It specifies CASSLRSGEGEQFF.

This chain uses TRBV12-5 with TRBJ1-2; no reliable D call. Trimming took off 1 base at V and 1 base at J, with 16 bases between the two ends. CDR3 length equals 17 residues. Germline assignment: CDR1 LGHNT and CDR2 FRNRAP. CDR3 nucleotide sequence: TGTGCTAGTGGTTTGGGTGGCCAGTCCCGATTTAACTATGGCTACACCTTC. Amino acids: CASGLGGQSRFNYGYTF.

The gene calls are TRBV18 and TRBJ1-6; TRBD1 aligns across 7 bases. The J segment lost 7 bases and the V segment lost 6 bases, leaving 9 bases of the junction unmatched. The CDR3 spans 15 residues. Germline V CDR1 and CDR2: KGHSH, LQKENI. CDR3 region: CASSPQAQGNSPLHF. In DNA form, the CDR3 reads TGTGCCAGCTCCCCCCAGGCACAGGGGAATTCACCCCTCCACTTT.

This clone appeared a few times. Here the CDR3 reads CASSDRSRGSYEQYF. CDR3 coding DNA: TGTGCCAGCAGCGATCGGTCCAGGGGTTCTTACGAGCAGTACTTC. The chain employs TRBV5-4 and TRBJ2-7; D perhaps matches TRBD1 (6 bases). Trimming removed 4 bases at V and 4 bases at J, with 18 bases between. The CDR3 covers 15 residues. The V gene's germline CDR1 is SGHNT and CDR2 YYREEE (reference sequence). Full variable domain (missing parts from reference TRBV5-4 and TRBJ2-7): ETGVTQSPTHLIKTRGQQVTLRCSSQSGHNTVSWYQQALGQGPQFIFQYYREEENGRGNFPPRFSGLQFPNYSSELNVNALELDDSALYLCASSDRSRGSYEQYFGPGTRLTVT.

The CDR3 here is CASSSPTGQVQYGYTF. CDR3 DNA sequence: TGTGCCAGCAGCTCCCCGACAGGGCAAGTCCAATATGGCTACACCTTC. The chain carries TRBV5-4 and TRBJ1-2; 7 nucleotides match TRBD1. V lost 3 bases to trimming and J lost 5 bases; unmatched junction nucleotides: 13. The CDR3 totals 16 residues. CDR1 and CDR2 (germline): SGHNT, YYREEE (reference sequence).

V and J are TRBV5-4 and TRBJ2-1; 11 nucleotides align to TRBD2. This CDR3 region has 15 residues. Germline lookup yields CDR1 SGHNT and CDR2 YYREEE (reference sequence). Germline trimming cut 2 bases from V and 6 bases from J; bases unmatched to any gene: 4. The CDR3 DNA reads as TGTGCCAGCAGCTTACTAGCGGGAGTAGGCAATGAGCAGTTCTTC. Protein sequence: CASSLLAGVGNEQFF. Complete variable domain (other parts from reference TRBV5-4 and TRBJ2-1): ETGVTQSPTHLIKTRGQQVTLRCSSQSGHNTVSWYQQALGQGPQFIFQYYREEENGRGNFPPRFSGLQFPNYSSELNVNALELDDSALYLCASSLLAGVGNEQFFGPGTRLTVL.

The genes are TRBV7-9 and TRBJ1-6; unclear D gene. V was shortened by 1 base and J by 7 bases, with 8 bases between the two germline ends. Germline V gene lookup returns CDR1 SEHNR and CDR2 FQNEAQ (reference sequence). This CDR3 comprises 14 residues. This chain's CDR3 is CASSLDPENSPLHF. As DNA, the CDR3 is TGTGCCAGCAGCTTAGACCCAGAAAATTCACCCCTCCACTTT. Full variable domain (remainder filled in from reference TRBV7-9 and TRBJ1-6): DTGVSQNPRHKITKRGQNVTFRCDPISEHNRLYWYRQTLGQGPEFLTYFQNEAQLEKSRLLSDRFSAERPKGSFSTLEIQRTEQGDSAMYLCASSLDPENSPLHFGNGTRLTVT.

The rearrangement joins TRBV28 to TRBJ1-3; 7 bases agree with TRBD1. The CDR3 contains 13 residues. CDR1 and CDR2 (germline): MDHEN, SYDVKM. The V gene end was trimmed by 6 bases and the J gene end by 5 bases; junction bases not matched to a gene: 4. In DNA form, the CDR3 reads TGTGCCAGCAGGGGGACAGAACGAAACACCATATATTTT. This sequence encodes CASRGTERNTIYF.

This chain connects TRBV7-3 to TRBJ1-5, with no clear D. CDR1 is SGHTA, CDR2 FQGTGA, per germline. Trimming took off 2 bases at V and 7 bases at J, with 6 bases between the two ends. The CDR3 runs 12 residues. This chain's CDR3 is CASSLAKQPQHF. CDR3 bases: TGTGCCAGCAGCTTAGCGAAACAGCCCCAGCATTTT.

This rearrangement joins TRBV28 to TRBJ1-4, with no clear D. Trimming stripped 6 bases from V and 3 bases from J, with 11 bases between. The CDR3 length is 14 residues. Germline CDR1 reads MDHEN; CDR2 reads SYDVKM. The CDR3 DNA follows: TGTGCCAGCAGCTACGGGTCACCTAATGAAAAACTGTTTTTT. This translates into CASSYGSPNEKLFF.

The chain is built from TRBV9 and TRBJ1-5, with D possibly being TRBD1 (5 bases). CDR3 length: 15 amino acids. Deletions cut 2 bases from V and 0 bases from J, with 9 bases between. CDR1 and CDR2 (germline): SGDLS, YYNGEE. The DNA for the CDR3 is TGTGCCAGCAGCGTCCAGGGCCATAGCAATCAGCCCCAGCATTTT. Translation: CASSVQGHSNQPQHF.

The chain employs TRBV6-5 and TRBJ2-7; TRBD1 matches 9 bases. This CDR3 is 16 amino acids long. CDR1 MNHEY and CDR2 SVGAGI come from the germline V gene. With 0 bases clipped from V and 0 bases from J, the junction kept 3 bases outside the gene matches. CDR3 in amino acids: CASSYSTGGSSYEQYF. CDR3 sequence (DNA): TGTGCCAGCAGTTACTCGACAGGGGGGAGCTCCTACGAGCAGTACTTC.

Only one count was recorded for this clone. The chain links TRBV11-2 to TRBJ2-5; TRBD2 matches 9 bases. Germline CDR1 is SGHAT and CDR2 is FQNNGV. The CDR3 totals 14 residues. Unmatched junction bases numbered 4, after V lost 5 bases and J lost 3 bases. CDR3 amino acids: CASSPTSGKETQYF. The CDR3 nucleotides are TGTGCCAGCAGCCCGACTAGCGGAAAAGAGACCCAGTACTTC.

The genes are TRBV6-5 and TRBJ2-7; 10 nucleotides align to TRBD2. Germline V gene sequence: CDR1 MNHEY, CDR2 SVGAGI. V lost 7 bases and J lost 3; bases outside the gene matches: 6. This CDR3 spans 14 amino acids. CDR3 sequence (DNA): TGTGCCAGCAAGCTAGCGGGGGTTTTCTACGAGCAGTACTTC. Its translation is CASKLAGVFYEQYF.

The J gene is TRBJ1-3, the V gene TRBV7-3, with 8 bases that match TRBD1. The CDR3 loop spans 18 amino acids. Per germline, CDR1 SGHTA and CDR2 FQGTGA. V dropped 0 bases and J dropped 0; count of bases not matched to a gene: 7. CDR3: CASSLTGGQGYSGNTIYF. CDR3 in DNA: TGTGCCAGCAGCTTAACGGGAGGACAGGGTTACTCTGGAAACACCATATATTTT.

This chain joins TRBV14 and TRBJ2-1; D possibly corresponds to TRBD2 (6 bases). This CDR3 region has 16 residues. V lost 4 bases to trimming and J lost 5 bases, with 18 bases between them. In germline, CDR1 is SGHDN, CDR2 FVKESK. The CDR3 region has the DNA TGTGCCAGCAGCCCGGCGAGGGTTGGGGAGGACAATGAGCAGTTCTTC. This encodes CASSPARVGEDNEQFF.

V is TRBV5-8 and J is TRBJ2-7; tentatively, D is TRBD1 (5 bases). V lost 5 bases and J 6 bases, leaving 24 bases between the germline ends. The germline V gene has CDR1 SGHTS and CDR2 YDEGEE. The CDR3 extends over 16 amino acids. CDR3 coding DNA: TGTGCCAGCAGGGTAACTGGGGCCCTACTCTTGACCGAGCAGTACTTC. This encodes CASRVTGALLLTEQYF. The full variable domain, completed using reference TRBV5-8 and TRBJ2-7, is EAGVTQSPTHLIKTRGQQATLRCSPISGHTSVYWYQQALGLGLQFLLWYDEGEERNRGNFPPRFSGRQFPNYSSELNVNALELEDSALYLCASRVTGALLLTEQYFGPGTRLTVT.

The table lists this clone with a count of one. This chain uses TRBV5-4 with TRBJ2-3, with TRBD2 identical over 12 bases. The J segment lost 2 bases and the V segment lost 0 bases, leaving 4 bases of the junction unmatched. CDR1 is SGHNT, CDR2 YYREEE, per germline (reference sequence). This CDR3 is 17 amino acids long. CDR3 nucleotides: TGTGCCAGCAGCTTGGGACCTAGCGGGGGGGACACAGATACGCAGTATTTT. This codes for CASSLGPSGGDTDTQYF.

The CDR3 nucleotides are TGCGCCAGCAGCCCGGGACAGCCGGGACAGCCCCAGCATTTT. Its protein product is CASSPGQPGQPQHF. V is TRBV5-1 and J is TRBJ1-5, with TRBD1 matching 7 bases. CDR1 SGHRS and CDR2 YFSETQ come from the germline V gene. The CDR3 runs to 14 residues. V lost 4 bases to trimming and J lost 7 bases; unmatched junction nucleotides: 8.

This clone was seen a few times. The rearrangement joins TRBV7-2 to TRBJ1-3; D unresolved. The V end was cut by 3 bases, the J end by 0 bases, with 9 bases between. The germline gives CDR1 SGHTA, CDR2 FQGNSA. There are 15 residues in the CDR3. CDR3 nucleotides: TGTGCCAGCAGCTTGTACACAGCCTCTGGAAACACCATATATTTT. Translated: CASSLYTASGNTIYF.

This chain links TRBV13 with TRBJ2-1, with D tentatively TRBD2 (5 bases). Germline V gives CDR1 PRHDT, CDR2 FYEKMQ (reference sequence). CDR3 size: 13 residues. V was clipped by 2 bases and J by 8 bases, with 10 bases between them. The CDR3: CASSLIGRDEQFF. Here the CDR3 DNA reads TGTGCCAGCAGCTTAATAGGGCGGGATGAGCAGTTCTTC.

This chain uses TRBV28 with TRBJ2-1, with 13 bases fitting TRBD2. The CDR3 runs 14 residues. V was pared by 6 bases and J by 8 bases, with 4 bases of the junction left unmatched. Per the germline V gene, CDR1 is MDHEN and CDR2 is SYDVKM. The DNA for the CDR3 is TGTGCCAGCAGCAGGACTAGCGGGAGTTATGAGCAGTTCTTC. Encoded protein: CASSRTSGSYEQFF.

This chain uses TRBV3-1 (or the pseudogene TRBV3-2) with TRBJ2-7, with 8 bases fitting TRBD1. CDR3 length: 13 amino acids. Germline V gene data show CDR1 as LGHDT and CDR2 as YNNKEL (reference sequence). With 6 bases clipped from V and 3 bases from J, the junction kept 4 bases outside the gene matches. The CDR3 DNA reads as TGTGCCAGCAGTCGGGACAGGCTCTACGAGCAGTACTTC. It encodes CASSRDRLYEQYF.

V is TRBV29-1 and J is TRBJ2-5; D might be TRBD2 (5 bases). The germline V and J ends were trimmed by 5 bases and 4 bases, with 11 bases remaining between them. From germline, CDR1 is SQVTM and CDR2 ANQGSEA. The CDR3 totals 12 residues. CDR3 amino acids: CSVSMGVETQYF. As DNA, the CDR3 is TGCAGCGTTTCTATGGGAGTAGAGACCCAGTACTTC.

The rearrangement uses TRBV18 and TRBJ2-5, with TRBD1 matching 7 bases. This CDR3 is 14 amino acids long. After removal of 4 bases from V and 3 bases from J, the junction contained 5 bases not matched to a gene. CDR1 KGHSH and CDR2 LQKENI come from the germline V gene. CDR3 region: CASSLGTDKETQYF. As DNA, the CDR3 is TGTGCCAGCTCACTGGGGACAGATAAAGAGACCCAGTACTTC.

The chain combines TRBV27 with TRBJ1-5; tentative D call: TRBD1 (6 bases). V lost 6 bases, J lost 5 bases, and 14 bases lay in between. This CDR3 comprises 14 residues. Germline assignment: CDR1 MNHEY and CDR2 SMNVEV (reference sequence). Written as DNA, the CDR3 is TGTGCCAGCAGCCTAGGGGGAGGGCATCAGCCCCAGCATTTT. Amino acid sequence: CASSLGGGHQPQHF.

V is TRBV30 and J is TRBJ2-7; no definite D call. CDR3 length equals 14 residues. Per germline, CDR1 GTSNPN and CDR2 SVGIG (reference sequence). Trimming stripped 3 bases from V and 0 bases from J, with 12 bases between. DNA of the CDR3: TGTGCCTGGAGCTTTGGTGGCACCTCCTACGAGCAGTACTTC. It specifies CAWSFGGTSYEQYF. The whole variable domain, remainder taken from reference TRBV30 and TRBJ2-7, is SQTIHQWPATLVQPVGSPLSLECTVEGTSNPNLYWYRQAAGRGLQLLFYSVGIGQISSEVPQNLSASRPQDRQFILSSKKLLLSDSGFYLCAWSFGGTSYEQYFGPGTRLTVT.